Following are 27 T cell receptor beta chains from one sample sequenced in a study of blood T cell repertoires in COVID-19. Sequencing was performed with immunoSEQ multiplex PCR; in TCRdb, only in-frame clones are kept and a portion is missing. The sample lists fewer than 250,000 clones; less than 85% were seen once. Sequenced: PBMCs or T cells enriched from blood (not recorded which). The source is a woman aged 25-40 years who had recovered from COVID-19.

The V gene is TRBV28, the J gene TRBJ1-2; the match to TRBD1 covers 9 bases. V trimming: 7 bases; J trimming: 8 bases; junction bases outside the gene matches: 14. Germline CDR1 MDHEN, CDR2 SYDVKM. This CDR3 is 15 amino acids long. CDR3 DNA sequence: TGTGCCAGCACCGATACAGGGGGCGGGGGGTTAGGCTACACCTTC. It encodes CASTDTGGGGLGYTF.

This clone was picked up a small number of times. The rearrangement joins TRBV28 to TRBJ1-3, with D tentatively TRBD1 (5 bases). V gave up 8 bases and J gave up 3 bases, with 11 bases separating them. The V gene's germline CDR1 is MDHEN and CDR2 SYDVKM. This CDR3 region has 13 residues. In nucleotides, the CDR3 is TGTGCCAGCGGGGGGGAGGTTGGAAACACCATATATTTT. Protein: CASGGEVGNTIYF.

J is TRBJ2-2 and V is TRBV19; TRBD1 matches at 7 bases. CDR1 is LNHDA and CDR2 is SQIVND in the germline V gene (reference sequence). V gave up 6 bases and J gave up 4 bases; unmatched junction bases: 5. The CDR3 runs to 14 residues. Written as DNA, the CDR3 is TGTGCCAGTAGGAAAGGGGGCAGCACCGGGGAGCTGTTTTTT. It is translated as CASRKGGSTGELFF.

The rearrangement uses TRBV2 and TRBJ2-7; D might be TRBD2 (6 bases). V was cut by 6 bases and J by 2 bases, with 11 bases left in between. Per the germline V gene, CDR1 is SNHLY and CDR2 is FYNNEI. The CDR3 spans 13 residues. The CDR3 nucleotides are TGTGCCAGCAGCGGAGGGAGCACCTACGAGCAGTACTTC. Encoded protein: CASSGGSTYEQYF.

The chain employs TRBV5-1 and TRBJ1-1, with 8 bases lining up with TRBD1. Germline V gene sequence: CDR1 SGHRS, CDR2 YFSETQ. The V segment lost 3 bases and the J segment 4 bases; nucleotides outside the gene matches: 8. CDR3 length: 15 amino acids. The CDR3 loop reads CASSSNGQGGTEAFF. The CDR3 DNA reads TGCGCCAGCAGCTCAAACGGACAGGGAGGCACTGAAGCTTTCTTT.

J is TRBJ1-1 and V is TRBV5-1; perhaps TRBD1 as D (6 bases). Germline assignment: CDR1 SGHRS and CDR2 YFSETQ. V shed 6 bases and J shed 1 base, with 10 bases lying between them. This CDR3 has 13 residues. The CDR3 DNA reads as TGCGCCAGCATGGTGACAGGGAACACTGAAGCTTTCTTT. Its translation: CASMVTGNTEAFF.

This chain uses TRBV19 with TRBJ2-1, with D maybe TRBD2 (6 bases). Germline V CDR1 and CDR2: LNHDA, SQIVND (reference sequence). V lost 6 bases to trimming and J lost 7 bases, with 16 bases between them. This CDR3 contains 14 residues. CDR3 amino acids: CASSLPRRGNEQFF. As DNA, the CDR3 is TGTGCCAGTAGCCTCCCCCGCCGGGGGAATGAGCAGTTCTTC.

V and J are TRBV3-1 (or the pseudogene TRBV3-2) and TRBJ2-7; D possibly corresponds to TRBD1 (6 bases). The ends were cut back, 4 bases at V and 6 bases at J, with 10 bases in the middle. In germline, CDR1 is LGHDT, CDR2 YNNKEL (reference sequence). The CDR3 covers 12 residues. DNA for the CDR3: TGTGCCAGCAGCCGAGACAGGTCCGAGCAGTACTTC. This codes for CASSRDRSEQYF.

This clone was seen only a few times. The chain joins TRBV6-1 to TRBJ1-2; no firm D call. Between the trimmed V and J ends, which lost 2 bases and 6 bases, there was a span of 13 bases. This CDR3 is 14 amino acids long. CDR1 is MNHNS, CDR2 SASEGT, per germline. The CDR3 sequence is CASSELLQSNGYTF. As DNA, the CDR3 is TGTGCCAGCAGTGAACTCTTACAATCGAATGGCTACACCTTC.

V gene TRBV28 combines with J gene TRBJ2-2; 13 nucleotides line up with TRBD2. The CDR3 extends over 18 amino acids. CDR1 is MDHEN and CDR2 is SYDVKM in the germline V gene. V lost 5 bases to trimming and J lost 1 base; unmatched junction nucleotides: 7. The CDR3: CASSPLGTSGKNTGELFF. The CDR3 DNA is TGTGCCAGCAGTCCGCTCGGGACTAGCGGGAAGAACACCGGGGAGCTGTTTTTT. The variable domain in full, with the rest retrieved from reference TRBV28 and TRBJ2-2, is DVKVTQSSRYLVKRTGEKVFLECVQDMDHENMFWYRQDPGLGLRLIYFSYDVKMKEKGDIPEGYSVSREKKERFSLILESASTNQTSMYLCASSPLGTSGKNTGELFFGEGSRLTVL.

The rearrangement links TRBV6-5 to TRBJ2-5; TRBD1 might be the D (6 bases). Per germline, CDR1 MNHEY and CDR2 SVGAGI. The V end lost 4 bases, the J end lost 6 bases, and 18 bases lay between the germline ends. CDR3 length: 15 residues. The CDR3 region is CASSSHTGLVQTQYF. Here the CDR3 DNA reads TGTGCCAGCAGTTCCCATACAGGGTTGGTGCAGACCCAGTACTTC.

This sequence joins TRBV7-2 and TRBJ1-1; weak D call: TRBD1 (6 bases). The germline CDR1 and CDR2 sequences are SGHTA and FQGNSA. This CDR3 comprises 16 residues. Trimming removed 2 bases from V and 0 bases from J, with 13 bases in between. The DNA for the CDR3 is TGTGCCAGCAGCTTATTGGGGGCGACCTTGAACACTGAAGCTTTCTTT. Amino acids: CASSLLGATLNTEAFF.

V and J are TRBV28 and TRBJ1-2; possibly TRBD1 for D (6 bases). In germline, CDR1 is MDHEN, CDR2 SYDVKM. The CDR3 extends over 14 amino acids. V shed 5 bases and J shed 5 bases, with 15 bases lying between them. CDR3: CASSHGTSLYGYTF. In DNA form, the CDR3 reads TGTGCCAGCAGTCACGGGACATCTCTGTATGGCTACACCTTC.

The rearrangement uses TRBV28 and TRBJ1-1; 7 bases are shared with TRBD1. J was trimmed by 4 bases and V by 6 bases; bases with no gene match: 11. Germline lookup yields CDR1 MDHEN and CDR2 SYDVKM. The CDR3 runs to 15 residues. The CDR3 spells CASSQGGALGTEAFF. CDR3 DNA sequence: TGTGCCAGCAGCCAGGGGGGTGCATTGGGCACTGAAGCTTTCTTT.

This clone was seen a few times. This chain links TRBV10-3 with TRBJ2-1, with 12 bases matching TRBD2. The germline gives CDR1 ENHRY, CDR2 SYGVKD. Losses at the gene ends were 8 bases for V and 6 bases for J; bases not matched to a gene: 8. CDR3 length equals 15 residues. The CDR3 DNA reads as TGTGCCATCGGAGATACTAGCGGGAGGCGCAATGAGCAGTTCTTC. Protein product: CAIGDTSGRRNEQFF.

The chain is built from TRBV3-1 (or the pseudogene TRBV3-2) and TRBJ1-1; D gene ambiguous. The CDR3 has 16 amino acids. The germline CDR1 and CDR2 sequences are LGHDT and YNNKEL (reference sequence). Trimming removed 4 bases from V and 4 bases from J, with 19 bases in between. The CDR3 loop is CASSRHTARVGTEAFF. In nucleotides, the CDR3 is TGTGCCAGCAGCCGCCACACGGCCCGGGTGGGCACTGAAGCTTTCTTT.

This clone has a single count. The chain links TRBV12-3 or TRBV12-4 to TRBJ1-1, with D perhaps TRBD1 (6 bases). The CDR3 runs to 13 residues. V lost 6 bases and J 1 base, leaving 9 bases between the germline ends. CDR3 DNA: TGTGCCAGCAGCCCGACAGGGAACACTGAAGCTTTCTTT. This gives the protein CASSPTGNTEAFF.

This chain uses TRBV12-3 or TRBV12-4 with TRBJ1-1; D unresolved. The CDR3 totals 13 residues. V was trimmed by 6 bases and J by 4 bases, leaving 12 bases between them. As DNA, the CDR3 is TGTGCCAGCAGACTCCTAAGGAGCACTGAAGCTTTCTTT. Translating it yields CASRLLRSTEAFF.

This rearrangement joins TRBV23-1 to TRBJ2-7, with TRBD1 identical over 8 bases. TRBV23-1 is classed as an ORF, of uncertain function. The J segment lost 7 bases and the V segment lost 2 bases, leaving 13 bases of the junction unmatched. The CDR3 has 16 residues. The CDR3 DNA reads TGCGCCAGCAGTCAAGCCTTTGGAGTCAGGGGGCGGGAGCAGTACGTC. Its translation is CASSQAFGVRGREQYV.

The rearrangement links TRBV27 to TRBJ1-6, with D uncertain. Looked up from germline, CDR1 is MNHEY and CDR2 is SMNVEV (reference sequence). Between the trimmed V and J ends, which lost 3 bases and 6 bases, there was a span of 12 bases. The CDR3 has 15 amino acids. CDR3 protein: CASSLVRTANSPLHF. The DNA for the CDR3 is TGTGCCAGCAGTTTGGTCCGGACTGCTAATTCACCCCTCCACTTT.

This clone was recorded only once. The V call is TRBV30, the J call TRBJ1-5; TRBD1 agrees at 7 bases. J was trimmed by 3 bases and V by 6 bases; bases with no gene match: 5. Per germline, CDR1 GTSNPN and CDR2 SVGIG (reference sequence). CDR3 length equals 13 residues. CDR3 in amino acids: CACQQGNNQPQHF. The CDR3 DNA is TGTGCCTGCCAACAGGGGAACAATCAGCCCCAGCATTTT.

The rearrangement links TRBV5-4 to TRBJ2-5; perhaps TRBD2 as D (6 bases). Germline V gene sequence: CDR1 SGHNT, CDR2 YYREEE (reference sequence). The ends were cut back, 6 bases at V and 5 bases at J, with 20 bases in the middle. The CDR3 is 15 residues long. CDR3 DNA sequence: TGTGCCAGCACACAATTCGGGGGAGTTGGTGAGACCCAGTACTTC. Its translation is CASTQFGGVGETQYF.

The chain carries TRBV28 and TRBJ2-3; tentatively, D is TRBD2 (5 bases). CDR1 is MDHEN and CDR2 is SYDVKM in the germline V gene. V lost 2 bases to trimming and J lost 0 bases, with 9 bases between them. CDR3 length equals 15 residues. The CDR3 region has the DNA TGTGCCAGCAGTTTAGCGGGTTCTAGCACAGATACGCAGTATTTT. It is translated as CASSLAGSSTDTQYF.

The chain's CDR3 is CSVGTTENYGYTF. In DNA, the CDR3 is TGCAGCGTCGGTACAACAGAAAACTATGGCTACACCTTC. The V gene is TRBV29-1, the J gene TRBJ1-2; D is undetermined. This CDR3 contains 13 residues. Trimming cost V 6 bases and J 2 bases, with 13 bases left between them. Germline loops: CDR1 SQVTM, CDR2 ANQGSEA.

The CDR3 spells CASSLGTDTEAFF. The CDR3 bases are TGTGCCAGCAGTTTAGGGACAGACACTGAAGCTTTCTTT. This sequence joins TRBV12-3 or TRBV12-4 and TRBJ1-1, with a possible D match to TRBD1 (6 bases). The CDR3 loop spans 13 amino acids. V shed 1 base and J shed 3 bases, with 6 bases lying between them.

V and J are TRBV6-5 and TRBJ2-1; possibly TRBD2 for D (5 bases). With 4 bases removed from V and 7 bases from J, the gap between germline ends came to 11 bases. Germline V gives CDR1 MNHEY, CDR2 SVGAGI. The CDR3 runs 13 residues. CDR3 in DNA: TGTGCCAGCAGTTTAACACGGGGAAATGAGCAGTTCTTC. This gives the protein CASSLTRGNEQFF.

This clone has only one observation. The CDR3 DNA reads as TGTGCCAGCAGCGGGACAGGGAGGGCCTATGGCTACACCTTC. Translating it yields CASSGTGRAYGYTF. The rearrangement joins TRBV9 to TRBJ1-2, with 8 bases identical to TRBD1. This CDR3 is built from 14 residues. Germline V gene lookup returns CDR1 SGDLS and CDR2 YYNGEE. V trimming: 3 bases; J trimming: 4 bases; junction bases outside the gene matches: 5. The whole variable domain, filled in from reference TRBV9 and TRBJ1-2, reads DSGVTQTPKHLITATGQRVTLRCSPRSGDLSVYWYQQSLDQGLQFLIQYYNGEERAKGNILERFSAQQFPDLHSELNLSSLELGDSALYFCASSGTGRAYGYTFGSGTRLTVV.